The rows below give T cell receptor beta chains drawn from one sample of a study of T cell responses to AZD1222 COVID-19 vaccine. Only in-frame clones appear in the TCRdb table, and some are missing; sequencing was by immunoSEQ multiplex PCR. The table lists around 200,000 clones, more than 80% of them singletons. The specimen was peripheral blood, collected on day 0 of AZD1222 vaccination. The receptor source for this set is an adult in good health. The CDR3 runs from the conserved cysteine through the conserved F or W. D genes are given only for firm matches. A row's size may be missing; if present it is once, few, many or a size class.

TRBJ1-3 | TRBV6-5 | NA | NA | CASSHDGQGGNTIYF | TGTGCCAGCAGTCATGATGGACAAGGGGGAAACACCATATATTTT
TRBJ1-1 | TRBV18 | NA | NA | CASSPGEDTEAFF | TGTGCCAGCTCACCAGGAGAAGACACTGAAGCTTTCTTT
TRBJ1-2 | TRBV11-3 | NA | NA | CASSLVLGGGYTF | TGTGCCAGCAGCTTAGTTCTAGGGGGTGGCTACACCTTC
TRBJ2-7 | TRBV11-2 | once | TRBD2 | CASSLASGRGGEQYF | TGTGCCAGCAGCTTAGCCAGCGGGAGGGGGGGCGAGCAGTACTTC
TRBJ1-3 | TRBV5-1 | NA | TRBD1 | CASSFRTGVQGNTIYF | TGCGCCAGCAGCTTCCGAACAGGGGTCCAAGGAAACACCATATATTTT
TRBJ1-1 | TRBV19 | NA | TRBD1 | CASRDRIFMNTEAFF | TGTGCCAGTAGGGACAGGATTTTTATGAACACTGAAGCTTTCTTT
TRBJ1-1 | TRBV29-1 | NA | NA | CSGQENTEAFF | TGCAGCGGACAGGAGAACACTGAAGCTTTCTTT
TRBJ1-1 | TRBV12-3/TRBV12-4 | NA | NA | CASSPGTEAFF | TGTGCCAGCAGTCCCGGGACGGAAGCTTTCTTT
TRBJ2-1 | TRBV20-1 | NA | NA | CSDLKNNEQFF | TGCAGTGATTTAAAGAACAATGAGCAGTTCTTC
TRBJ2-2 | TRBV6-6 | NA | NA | CASRFTGELFF | TGTGCCAGCAGGTTCACCGGGGAGCTGTTTTTT
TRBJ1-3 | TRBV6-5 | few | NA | CASRSSGNTIYF | TGTGCCAGCCGGAGCTCTGGAAACACCATATATTTT
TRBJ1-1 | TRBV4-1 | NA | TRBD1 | CASSQNRGMNTEAFF | TGCGCCAGCAGCCAAAACAGGGGTATGAACACTGAAGCTTTCTTT
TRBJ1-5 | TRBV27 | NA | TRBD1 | CASSPRTGNNQPQHF | TGTGCCAGCAGTCCCAGGACAGGGAACAATCAGCCCCAGCATTTT
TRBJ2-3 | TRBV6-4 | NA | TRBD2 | CASSDGTSDTDTQYF | TGTGCCAGCAGTGACGGGACTAGCGACACAGATACGCAGTATTTT
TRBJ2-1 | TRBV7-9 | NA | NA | CASSPLILRDSYNEQFF | TGTGCCAGCAGCCCCCTCATCCTACGAGACTCCTACAATGAGCAGTTCTTC
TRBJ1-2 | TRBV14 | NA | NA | CASSHPGIGQRGYTF | TGTGCCAGCAGCCATCCCGGGATAGGTCAGAGGGGCTACACCTTC
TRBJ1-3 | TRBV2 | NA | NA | CASSATGQNSGNTIYF | TGTGCCAGCAGTGCCACCGGACAGAACTCTGGAAACACCATATATTTT
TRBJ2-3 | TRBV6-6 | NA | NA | CASRHREDRADTQYF | TGTGCCAGCAGGCACAGGGAGGATAGGGCAGATACGCAGTATTTT
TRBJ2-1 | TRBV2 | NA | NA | CASLEGTYNEQFF | TGTGCCAGCTTGGAGGGTACCTACAATGAGCAGTTCTTC
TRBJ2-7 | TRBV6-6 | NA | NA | CASSYATGSSYEQYF | TGTGCCAGCAGTTATGCGACGGGGAGCTCCTACGAGCAGTACTTC
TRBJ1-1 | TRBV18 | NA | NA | CASSQAVRENTEAFF | TGTGCCAGCTCACAGGCAGTACGAGAGAACACTGAAGCTTTCTTT
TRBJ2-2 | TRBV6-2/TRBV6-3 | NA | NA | CASSFRTGNTGELFF | TGTGCCAGCAGTTTCAGGACTGGGAACACCGGGGAGCTGTTTTTT
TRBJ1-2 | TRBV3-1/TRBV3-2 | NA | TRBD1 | CASSFGQGADGYTF | TGTGCCAGCAGCTTCGGACAGGGGGCTGATGGCTACACCTTC
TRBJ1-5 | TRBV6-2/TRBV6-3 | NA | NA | CASSSPWYSSNQPQHF | TGTGCCAGCAGTTCCCCCTGGTACTCTAGCAATCAGCCCCAGCATTTT
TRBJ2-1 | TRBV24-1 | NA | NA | CATRENDDNEQFF | TGTGCCACCCGAGAAAACGATGACAATGAGCAGTTCTTC
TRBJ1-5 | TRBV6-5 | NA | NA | CASRGLRPNQPQHF | TGTGCCAGCAGGGGCCTCCGCCCCAATCAGCCCCAGCATTTT
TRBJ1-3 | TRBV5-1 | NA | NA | CASSPGHATGNTIYF | TGCGCCAGCAGCCCGGGACATGCGACTGGAAACACCATATATTTT
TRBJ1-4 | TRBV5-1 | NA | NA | CASSLLGMGEKLFF | TGCGCCAGCAGCTTGTTGGGGATGGGAGAAAAACTGTTTTTT
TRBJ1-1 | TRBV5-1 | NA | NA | CASSWTGVNTEAFF | TGCGCCAGCAGCTGGACCGGGGTTAACACTGAAGCTTTCTTT
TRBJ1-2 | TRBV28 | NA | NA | CASSLATRKTF | TGTGCCAGCAGTTTGGCGACAAGGAAAACCTTC
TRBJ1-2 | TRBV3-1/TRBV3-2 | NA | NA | CASSQLTGKYGYTF | TGTGCCAGCAGCCAACTGACCGGGAAGTATGGCTACACCTTC
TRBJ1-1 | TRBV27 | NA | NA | CASLGSRGGNTEAFF | TGTGCCAGCCTGGGGAGCCGGGGGGGAAACACTGAAGCTTTCTTT
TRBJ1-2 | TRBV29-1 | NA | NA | CSAGRGDYGYTF | TGCAGCGCCGGAAGGGGAGACTATGGCTACACCTTC
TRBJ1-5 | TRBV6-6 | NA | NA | CASMQEGNQPQHF | TGTGCCAGCATGCAGGAGGGTAATCAGCCCCAGCATTTT
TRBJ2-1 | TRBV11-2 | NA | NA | CASSSTRGRSSYNEQFF | TGTGCCAGCAGCTCTACCCGGGGGCGGTCCTCCTACAATGAGCAGTTCTTC
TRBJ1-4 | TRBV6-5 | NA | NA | CASSPTGHRREKLFF | TGTGCCAGCAGTCCTACCGGACATAGAAGGGAAAAACTGTTTTTT
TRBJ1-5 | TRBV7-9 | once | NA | CASSLAGGDQPQHF | TGTGCCAGCAGCTTAGCCGGGGGGGATCAGCCCCAGCATTTT
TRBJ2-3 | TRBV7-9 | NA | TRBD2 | CASSLARAGGRTDTQYF | TGTGCCAGCAGCTTAGCGAGAGCGGGGGGCCGCACAGATACGCAGTATTTT
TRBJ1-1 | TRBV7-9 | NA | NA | CASSRGGLTEAFF | TGTGCCAGCAGCCGCGGCGGTCTCACTGAAGCTTTCTTT
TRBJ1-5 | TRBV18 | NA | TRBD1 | CASSPGTVNQPQHF | TGTGCCAGCTCACCCGGGACAGTTAATCAGCCCCAGCATTTT
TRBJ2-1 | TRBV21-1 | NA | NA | CASSNPSGRSTSYNEQFF | TGTGCCAGCAGCAATCCTAGCGGACGTAGTACCTCCTACAATGAGCAGTTCTTC